What follows is one TCR beta chain and its context. As yet, its antigen is unknown. This specimen comes from a study of esophageal squamous cell carcinoma under preoperative chemotherapy. Across the whole study: TCR repertoires were profiled from both peripheral blood T cells and tumor-infiltrating lymphocytes.

Study-level results: Clonal contraction, more than amplification, hit abundant clones after paclitaxel-nedaplatin. Peripheral T cells showed a significant TCR diversity increase after chemotherapy, unlike tumor-infiltrating lymphocytes.

One entry per CDR3 protein results from TCRdb running MiXCR on the PCR reads. The table has 15,000 to 20,000 distinct CDR3 sequences, roughly 50% seen once. As for time point: after preoperative PTX-NDP chemotherapy. Before surgery, patients were given preoperative paclitaxel-nedaplatin chemotherapy. This sequence was found in a human donor with esophageal squamous cell carcinoma. The donor label of this sample is uncertain. The sample was acquired from a patient given preoperative chemotherapy.

Here the CDR3 DNA reads TGTGCCAGCAGCTTCCAGGCGGTCGAGGTGGGGGAGACCCAGTACTTC. It translates to CASSFQAVEVGETQYF. This chain links TRBV7-3 with TRBJ2-5; D unclear. The V gene lost 3 bases and the J gene lost 5 bases, with 19 bases spanning the gap. The CDR3 is made up of 16 amino acids. CDR1 SGHTA and CDR2 FQGTGA come from the germline V gene. Full variable domain (remainder filled in from reference TRBV7-3 and TRBJ2-5): GAGVSQTPSNKVTEKGKYVELRCDPISGHTALYWYRQSLGQGPEFLIYFQGTGAADDSGLPNDRFFAVRPEGSVSTLKIQRTERGDSAVYLCASSFQAVEVGETQYFGPGTRLLVL.